Following are 24 T cell receptor beta chains from one sample sequenced in a study of blood T cell repertoires in COVID-19. Assay used: immunoSEQ multiplex PCR; TCRdb lists only in-frame clones, some missing. The table has under 450,000 clones, 70% to 85% seen once. The sequenced sample consisted of peripheral blood. The origin of the receptors is a human donor with acute or convalescent COVID-19. The donor label of this sample is uncertain.

This clone was observed a handful of times. Other nucleotide sequences from this sample produce the same CDR3. The chain joins TRBV6-5 to TRBJ1-2; D is unclear. V was clipped by 2 bases and J by 2 bases, with 6 bases between them. From germline, CDR1 is MNHEY and CDR2 SVGAGI. The CDR3 contains 13 residues. Here the CDR3 DNA reads TGTGCCAGCAGTTACGGAGGGAACTATGGCTACACCTTC. Translated: CASSYGGNYGYTF.

The chain is built from TRBV7-9 and TRBJ2-7; a weak D match, TRBD1 (6 bases). CDR1 is SEHNR and CDR2 is FQNEAQ in the germline V gene (reference sequence). The germline V and J ends were trimmed by 1 base and 3 bases, with 10 bases remaining between them. The CDR3 runs to 14 residues. CDR3 amino acids: CASSLDRVDYEQYF. The CDR3 DNA is TGTGCCAGCAGCTTAGACAGGGTTGACTACGAGCAGTACTTC. Complete variable domain (other parts from reference TRBV7-9 and TRBJ2-7): DTGVSQNPRHKITKRGQNVTFRCDPISEHNRLYWYRQTLGQGPEFLTYFQNEAQLEKSRLLSDRFSAERPKGSFSTLEIQRTEQGDSAMYLCASSLDRVDYEQYFGPGTRLTVT.

Many counts were recorded for this clone. V usage is TRBV19 and J usage is TRBJ2-7; TRBD2 matches 7 bases. The ends lost 7 bases at V and 3 bases at J; junction bases unmatched: 3. Germline CDR1 LNHDA, CDR2 SQIVND (reference sequence). This CDR3 region has 12 residues. CDR3 DNA sequence: TGTGCCAGTAAAAGCGGGGACTACGAGCAGTACTTC. Translated, it gives CASKSGDYEQYF.

V gene TRBV6-6 combines with J gene TRBJ1-1; no firm D call. The V and J ends lost 8 bases and 1 base respectively, with 11 bases between them. The CDR3 is 13 amino acids. The V gene's germline CDR1 is MNHNY and CDR2 SVGAGI (reference sequence). The CDR3 sequence is CASAVRWNTEAFF. The CDR3 bases are TGTGCCAGCGCCGTCAGATGGAACACTGAAGCTTTCTTT.

V is TRBV11-2 and J is TRBJ2-1; 7 positions match TRBD1. The CDR3 runs 14 residues. J lost 9 bases, V lost 2 bases, and 7 bases had no gene match. Germline lookup yields CDR1 SGHAT and CDR2 FQNNGV. DNA of the CDR3: TGTGCCAGCAGCTTAAGTGGGACAGCTTCTGAGCAGTTCTTC. It codes for CASSLSGTASEQFF. Together with reference TRBV11-2 and TRBJ2-1, the CDR3 gives the full variable domain: EAGVAQSPRYKIIEKRQSVAFWCNPISGHATLYWYQQILGQGPKLLIQFQNNGVVDDSQLPKDRFSAERLKGVDSTLKIQPAKLEDSAVYLCASSLSGTASEQFFGPGTRLTVL.

For the CDR3, the DNA is TGTGCCAGCAGTGTGTTGAGGAGGGACTATGGCTACACCTTC. Encoded protein: CASSVLRRDYGYTF. The J gene is TRBJ1-2, the V gene TRBV2; no reliable D call. V shed 4 bases and J shed 3 bases, with 12 bases lying between them. Germline V gene sequence: CDR1 SNHLY, CDR2 FYNNEI. This CDR3 contains 14 residues.

In its sample, this clone was seen once. V is TRBV7-9 and J is TRBJ1-6; D ambiguous. CDR1 is SEHNR and CDR2 is FQNEAQ in the germline V gene (reference sequence). CDR3 length: 17 amino acids. The germline V and J ends were trimmed by 5 bases and 3 bases, with 17 bases remaining between them. CDR3 nucleotide sequence: TGTGCCAGCAGCCTCAACCGGGGTTATTTCTATAATTCACCCCTCCACTTT. It is translated as CASSLNRGYFYNSPLHF.

This clone has only one observation. This chain joins TRBV30 and TRBJ1-1, with D perhaps matching TRBD1 (5 bases). V lost 4 bases to trimming and J lost 0 bases, with 12 bases between them. This CDR3 contains 14 residues. The germline CDR1 and CDR2 sequences are GTSNPN and SVGIG (reference sequence). In DNA, the CDR3 is TGTGCCTGGACCTGGGGCAGTTTGAACACTGAAGCTTTCTTT. Protein product: CAWTWGSLNTEAFF.

The genes are TRBV18 and TRBJ2-7, with 10 bases lining up with TRBD2. The CDR3 spans 15 residues. CDR1 and CDR2 from the germline V gene are KGHSH and LQKENI. After removal of 5 bases from V and 3 bases from J, the junction contained 7 bases not matched to a gene. The CDR3 loop reads CASSWTSGAIYEQYF. In DNA, the CDR3 is TGTGCCAGCTCATGGACTAGCGGAGCCATCTACGAGCAGTACTTC. Full variable domain (missing parts from reference TRBV18 and TRBJ2-7): NAGVMQNPRHLVRRRGQEARLRCSPMKGHSHVYWYRQLPEEGLKFMVYLQKENIIDESGMPKERFSAEFPKEGPSILRIQQVVRGDSAAYFCASSWTSGAIYEQYFGPGTRLTVT.

The V and J genes are TRBV6-5 and TRBJ1-1; D unresolved. Trimming took 6 bases from V and 5 from J, leaving 16 bases between them. CDR3 length: 14 amino acids. Germline lookup yields CDR1 MNHEY and CDR2 SVGAGI. The chain's CDR3 is CASRPPGGRTEAFF. CDR3 nucleotide sequence: TGTGCCAGCAGGCCCCCCGGAGGTCGTACTGAAGCTTTCTTT.

The genes are TRBV5-1 and TRBJ1-2, with TRBD1 matching 11 bases. This CDR3 contains 17 residues. V shed 1 base, J shed 1 base, and the junction held 6 bases outside the gene matches. Germline assignment: CDR1 SGHRS and CDR2 YFSETQ. The CDR3, as DNA: TGCGCCAGCAGCTTGTTCGGACAGGGGGCTTTTAACTATGGCTACACCTTC. Translation: CASSLFGQGAFNYGYTF.

The chain is built from TRBV27 and TRBJ1-5, with D unclear. The length of the CDR3 is 14 residues. Germline V gene lookup returns CDR1 MNHEY and CDR2 SMNVEV (reference sequence). The V end was cut by 4 bases, the J end by 3 bases, with 10 bases between. The DNA for the CDR3 is TGTGCCAGCAGTTACGACGGAGTCAATCAGCCCCAGCATTTT. This gives the protein CASSYDGVNQPQHF.

The chain is built from TRBV6-6 and TRBJ2-3, with D possibly TRBD2 on 6 matching bases. Between the trimmed V and J ends, which lost 2 bases and 6 bases, there was a span of 12 bases. The V gene's germline CDR1 is MNHNY and CDR2 SVGAGI (reference sequence). The CDR3 contains 14 residues. The CDR3 spells CASSYPEEGDTQYF. In DNA form, the CDR3 reads TGTGCCAGCAGTTACCCTGAGGAGGGGGATACGCAGTATTTT.

V gene TRBV29-1 combines with J gene TRBJ2-5; D is perhaps TRBD2 (6 bases). V lost 5 bases and J 5 bases, leaving 15 bases between the germline ends. CDR3 length equals 13 residues. Germline CDR1 is SQVTM and CDR2 is ANQGSEA. In DNA, the CDR3 is TGCAGCGTTAACTATTTGGGGGGTGAGACCCAGTACTTC. Its protein product is CSVNYLGGETQYF. The whole variable domain, remainder taken from reference TRBV29-1 and TRBJ2-5, is SAVISQKPSRDICQRGTSLTIQCQVDSQVTMMFWYRQQPGQSLTLIATANQGSEATYESGFVIDKFPISRPNLTFSTLTVSNMSPEDSSIYLCSVNYLGGETQYFGPGTRLLVL.

The chain uses TRBV11-2 and TRBJ1-3; 7 positions agree with TRBD1. The CDR3 spans 16 residues. With V trimmed by 4 bases and J by 5 bases, 11 bases remained unmatched. Germline-derived CDR1 and CDR2 are SGHAT and FQNNGV. CDR3 in amino acids: CASSSEEGARRNTIYF. The CDR3 DNA follows: TGTGCCAGCAGCTCGGAAGAGGGGGCTAGGCGAAACACCATATATTTT.

This rearrangement joins TRBV5-1 to TRBJ1-4; possible D gene TRBD1, 6 bases. Germline V CDR1 and CDR2: SGHRS, YFSETQ. With 0 bases removed from V and 4 bases from J, the gap between germline ends came to 19 bases. The CDR3 totals 18 residues. The CDR3 DNA follows: TGCGCCAGCAGCTTGGGTGCGGGGGCCCCAAGTAGTAATGAAAAACTGTTTTTT. Its translation is CASSLGAGAPSSNEKLFF. Full variable domain (outside the CDR3, taken from reference TRBV5-1 and TRBJ1-4): KAGVTQTPRYLIKTRGQQVTLSCSPISGHRSVSWYQQTPGQGLQFLFEYFSETQRNKGNFPGRFSGRQFSNSRSEMNVSTLELGDSALYLCASSLGAGAPSSNEKLFFGSGTQLSVL.

The rearrangement links TRBV6-5 to TRBJ1-2, with 8 bases fitting TRBD1. V lost 6 bases to trimming and J lost 5 bases; unmatched junction nucleotides: 8. This CDR3 spans 14 amino acids. Germline V lookup: CDR1 MNHEY, CDR2 SVGAGI. The CDR3 is CASRPGQGRYGYTF. The CDR3 DNA reads as TGTGCCAGCAGACCTGGACAGGGAAGATATGGCTACACCTTC.

The chain has TRBV6-1 and TRBJ1-2, with D unclear. The germline V gene encodes CDR1 MNHNS and CDR2 SASEGT. V lost 9 bases to trimming and J lost 0 bases, with 11 bases between them. The CDR3 is made up of 13 amino acids. The CDR3 spells CASQRDPNYGYTF. As DNA, the CDR3 is TGTGCCAGTCAGCGGGATCCTAACTATGGCTACACCTTC.

This chain connects TRBV4-2 to TRBJ1-5; D unclear. The CDR3 covers 13 residues. The germline V gene has CDR1 LGHNA and CDR2 YNFKEQ. Between the trimmed V and J ends, which lost 0 bases and 5 bases, there was a span of 5 bases. CDR3 nucleotides: TGTGCCAGCAGCCAAGAACTCTATCAGCCCCAGCATTTT. Encoded protein: CASSQELYQPQHF.

The chain combines TRBV27 with TRBJ2-3; D is unresolved. The V and J ends lost 3 bases and 2 bases respectively, with 3 bases between them. Germline V lookup: CDR1 MNHEY, CDR2 SMNVEV (reference sequence). The CDR3 is 12 residues long. This CDR3 is CASSFNTDTQYF. DNA for the CDR3: TGTGCCAGCAGTTTCAACACAGATACGCAGTATTTT.

The chain couples TRBV5-1 to TRBJ1-2; D not resolved. The germline gives CDR1 SGHRS, CDR2 YFSETQ. CDR3 length: 12 amino acids. Trimming shortened V by 0 bases and J by 10 bases, and 10 bases separated the two germline ends. CDR3 residues: CASSLDPGYYTF. The DNA for the CDR3 is TGCGCCAGCAGCTTGGATCCAGGATACTACACCTTC.

CDR3 protein: CASSSAPRGVGSSGNTIYF. CDR3 DNA sequence: TGTGCCAGCTCAAGCGCCCCCCGCGGGGTCGGCAGCTCTGGAAACACCATATATTTT. J is TRBJ1-3 and V is TRBV18; D uncertain. This CDR3 region has 19 residues. CDR1 is KGHSH, CDR2 LQKENI, per germline. V was clipped by 5 bases and J by 0 bases, with 23 bases between them.

This clone was observed once. The chain carries TRBV28 and TRBJ2-3; 7 nucleotides agree with TRBD2. Losses at the gene ends were 3 bases for V and 4 bases for J; bases not matched to a gene: 1. Germline V gives CDR1 MDHEN, CDR2 SYDVKM. The CDR3 totals 13 residues. The DNA of the CDR3 is TGTGCCAGCAGTTTGGGGGGGGCAGATACGCAGTATTTT. This encodes CASSLGGADTQYF.

The chain uses TRBV27 and TRBJ1-1; D is unresolved. Trimming removed 5 bases at V and 4 bases at J, with 20 bases between. The CDR3 has 16 residues. Per germline, CDR1 MNHEY and CDR2 SMNVEV (reference sequence). In nucleotides, the CDR3 is TGTGCCAGCAGTCCCATCCGATATAGAGGTCCCACTGAAGCTTTCTTT. Its protein product is CASSPIRYRGPTEAFF.